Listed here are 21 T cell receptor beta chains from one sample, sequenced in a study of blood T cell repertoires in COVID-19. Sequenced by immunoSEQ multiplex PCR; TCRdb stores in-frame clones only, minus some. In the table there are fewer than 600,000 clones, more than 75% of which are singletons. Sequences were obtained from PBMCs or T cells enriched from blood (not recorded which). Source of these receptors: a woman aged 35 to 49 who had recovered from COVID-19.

The CDR3 region has the DNA TGTGCCAGCAGCTCCTGGGGGGGCTCCTACGAGCAGTACTTC. Protein product: CASSSWGGSYEQYF. The genes are TRBV6-2 or TRBV6-3 and TRBJ2-7; 7 bases are shared with TRBD2. This CDR3 has 14 residues. Unmatched junction bases numbered 5, after V lost 6 bases and J lost 0 bases. The germline CDR1 and CDR2 sequences are MNHEY and SVGEGT.

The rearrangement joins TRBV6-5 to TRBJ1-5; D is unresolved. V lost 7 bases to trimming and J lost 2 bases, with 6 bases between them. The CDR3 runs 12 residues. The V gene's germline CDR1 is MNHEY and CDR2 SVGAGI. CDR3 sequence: CASTYGNQPQHF. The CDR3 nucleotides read TGTGCCAGCACCTACGGCAATCAGCCCCAGCATTTT.

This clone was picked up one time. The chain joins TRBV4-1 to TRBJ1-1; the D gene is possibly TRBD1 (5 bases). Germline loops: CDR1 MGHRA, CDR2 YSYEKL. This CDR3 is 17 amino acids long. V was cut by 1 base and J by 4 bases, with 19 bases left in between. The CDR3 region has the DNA TGCGCCAGCAGCCAAGTTAGGGCAGGGTCTTTTACCACTGAAGCTTTCTTT. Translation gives CASSQVRAGSFTTEAFF.

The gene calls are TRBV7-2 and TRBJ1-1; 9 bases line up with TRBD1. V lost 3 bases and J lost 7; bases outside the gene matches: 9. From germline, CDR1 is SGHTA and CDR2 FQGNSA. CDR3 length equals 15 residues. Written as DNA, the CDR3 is TGTGCCAGCAGCTTTCGACCACAGGGGGCCATTGAAGCTTTCTTT. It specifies CASSFRPQGAIEAFF.

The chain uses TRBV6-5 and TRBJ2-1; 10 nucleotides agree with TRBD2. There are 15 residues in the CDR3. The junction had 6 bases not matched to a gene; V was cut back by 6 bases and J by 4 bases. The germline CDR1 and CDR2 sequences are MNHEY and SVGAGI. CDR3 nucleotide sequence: TGTGCCAGCAGCCTTAGACTAGCGGGTTACAATGAGCAGTTCTTC. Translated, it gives CASSLRLAGYNEQFF.

The CDR3 DNA reads as TGTGCCAGCAGCTTCGACAGAAATCAGCCCCAGCATTTT. Protein product: CASSFDRNQPQHF. V is TRBV7-2 and J is TRBJ1-5, with D possibly matching TRBD1 (5 bases). This CDR3 has 13 amino acids. Germline CDR1 reads SGHTA; CDR2 reads FQGNSA. The V end lost 3 bases, the J end lost 4 bases, and 7 bases lay between the germline ends.

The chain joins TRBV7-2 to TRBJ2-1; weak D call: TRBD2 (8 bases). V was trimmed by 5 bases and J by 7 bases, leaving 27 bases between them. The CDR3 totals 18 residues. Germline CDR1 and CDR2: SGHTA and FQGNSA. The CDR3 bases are TGTGCCAGCAGCAGAGGACTAGCTGGGACCGCCAGGGGGAATGAGCAGTTCTTC. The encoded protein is CASSRGLAGTARGNEQFF. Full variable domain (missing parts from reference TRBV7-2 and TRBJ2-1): GAGVSQSPSNKVTEKGKDVELRCDPISGHTALYWYRQSLGQGLEFLIYFQGNSAPDKSGLPSDRFSAERTGGSVSTLTIQRTQQEDSAVYLCASSRGLAGTARGNEQFFGPGTRLTVL.

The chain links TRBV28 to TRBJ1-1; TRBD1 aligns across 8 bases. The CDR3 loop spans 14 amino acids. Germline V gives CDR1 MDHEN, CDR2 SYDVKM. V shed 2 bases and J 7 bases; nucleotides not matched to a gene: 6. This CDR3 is CASSLGRGRIEAFF. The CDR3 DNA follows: TGTGCCAGCAGTTTAGGCAGGGGGCGGATTGAAGCTTTCTTT. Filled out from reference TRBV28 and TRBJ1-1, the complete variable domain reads DVKVTQSSRYLVKRTGEKVFLECVQDMDHENMFWYRQDPGLGLRLIYFSYDVKMKEKGDIPEGYSVSREKKERFSLILESASTNQTSMYLCASSLGRGRIEAFFGQGTRLTVV.

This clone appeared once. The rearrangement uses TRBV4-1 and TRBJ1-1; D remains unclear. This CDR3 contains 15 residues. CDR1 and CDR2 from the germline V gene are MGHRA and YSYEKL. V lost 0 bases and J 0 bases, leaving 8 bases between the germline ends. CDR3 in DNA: TGCGCCAGCAGCCAAGACCCAAGCCTGAACACTGAAGCTTTCTTT. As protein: CASSQDPSLNTEAFF.

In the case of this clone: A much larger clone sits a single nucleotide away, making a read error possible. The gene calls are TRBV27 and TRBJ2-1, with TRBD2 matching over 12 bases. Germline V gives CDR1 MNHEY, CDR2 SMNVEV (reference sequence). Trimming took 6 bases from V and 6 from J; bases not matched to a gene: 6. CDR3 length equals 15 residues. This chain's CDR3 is CASSLTSGSPNEQFF. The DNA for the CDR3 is TGTGCCAGCAGCCTGACTAGCGGGAGCCCCAATGAGCAGTTCTTC.

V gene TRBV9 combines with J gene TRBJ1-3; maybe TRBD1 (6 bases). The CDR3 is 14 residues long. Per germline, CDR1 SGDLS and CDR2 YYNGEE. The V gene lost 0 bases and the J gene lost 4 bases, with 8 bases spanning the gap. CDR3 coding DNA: TGTGCCAGCAGCGTAGATACAGGGGGAAACACCATATATTTT. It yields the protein CASSVDTGGNTIYF.

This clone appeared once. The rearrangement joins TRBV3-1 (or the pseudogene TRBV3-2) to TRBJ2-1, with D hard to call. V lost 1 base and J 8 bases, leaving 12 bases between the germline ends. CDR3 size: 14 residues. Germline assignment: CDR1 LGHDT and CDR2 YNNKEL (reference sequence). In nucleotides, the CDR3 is TGTGCCAGCAGCCAAGTTACGGTATACGATGAGCAGTTCTTC. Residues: CASSQVTVYDEQFF.

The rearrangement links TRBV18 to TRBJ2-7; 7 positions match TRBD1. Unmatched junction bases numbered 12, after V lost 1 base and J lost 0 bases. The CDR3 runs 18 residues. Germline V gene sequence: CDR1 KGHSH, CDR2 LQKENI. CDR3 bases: TGTGCCAGCTCACCACTTCCGGGGACAGTCGGGACCTCCTACGAGCAGTACTTC. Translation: CASSPLPGTVGTSYEQYF.

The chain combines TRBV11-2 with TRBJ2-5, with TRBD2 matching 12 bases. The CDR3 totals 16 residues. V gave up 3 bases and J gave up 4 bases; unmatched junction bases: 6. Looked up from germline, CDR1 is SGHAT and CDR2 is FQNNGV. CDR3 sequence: CASSFTSGRLGETQYF. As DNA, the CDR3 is TGTGCCAGCAGCTTTACTAGCGGGAGGTTAGGAGAGACCCAGTACTTC.

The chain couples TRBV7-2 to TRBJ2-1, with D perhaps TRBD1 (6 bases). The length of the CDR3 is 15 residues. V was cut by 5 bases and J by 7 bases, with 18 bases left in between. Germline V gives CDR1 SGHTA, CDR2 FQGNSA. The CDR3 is CASSPQTGMGNEQFF. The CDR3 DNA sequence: TGTGCCAGCAGCCCCCAGACAGGTATGGGGAATGAGCAGTTCTTC.

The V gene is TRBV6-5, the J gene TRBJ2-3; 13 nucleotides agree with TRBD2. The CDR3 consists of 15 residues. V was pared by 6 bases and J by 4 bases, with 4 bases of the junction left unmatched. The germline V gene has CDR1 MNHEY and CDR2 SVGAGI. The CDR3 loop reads CASSGLAGASDTQYF. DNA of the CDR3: TGTGCCAGCAGCGGACTAGCGGGAGCTTCAGATACGCAGTATTTT.

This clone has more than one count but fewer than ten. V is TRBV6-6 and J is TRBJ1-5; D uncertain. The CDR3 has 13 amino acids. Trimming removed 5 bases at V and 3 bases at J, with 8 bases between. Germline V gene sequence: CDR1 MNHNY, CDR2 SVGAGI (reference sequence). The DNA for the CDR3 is TGTGCCAGCAGTACCGACAACAATCAGCCCCAGCATTTT. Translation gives CASSTDNNQPQHF.

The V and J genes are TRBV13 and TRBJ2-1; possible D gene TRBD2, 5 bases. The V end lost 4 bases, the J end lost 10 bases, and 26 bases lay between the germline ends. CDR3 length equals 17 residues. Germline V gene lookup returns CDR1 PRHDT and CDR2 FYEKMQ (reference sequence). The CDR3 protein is CASSSFPGLAPREEQFF. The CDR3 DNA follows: TGTGCCAGCAGCTCCTTCCCGGGTCTAGCCCCAAGAGAGGAGCAGTTCTTC.

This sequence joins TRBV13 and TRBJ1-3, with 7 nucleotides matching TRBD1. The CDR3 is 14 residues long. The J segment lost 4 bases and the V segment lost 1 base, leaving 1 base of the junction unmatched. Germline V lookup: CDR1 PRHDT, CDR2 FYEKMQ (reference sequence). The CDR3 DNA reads TGTGCCAGCAGCTTAGCGGACAGGGGAAACACCATATATTTT. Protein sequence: CASSLADRGNTIYF.

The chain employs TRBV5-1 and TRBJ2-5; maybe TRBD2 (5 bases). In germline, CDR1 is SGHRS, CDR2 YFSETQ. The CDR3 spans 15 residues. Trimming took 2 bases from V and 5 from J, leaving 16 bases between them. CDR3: CASSFGGSGVETQYF. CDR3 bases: TGCGCCAGCAGCTTCGGTGGGAGTGGGGTGGAGACCCAGTACTTC.

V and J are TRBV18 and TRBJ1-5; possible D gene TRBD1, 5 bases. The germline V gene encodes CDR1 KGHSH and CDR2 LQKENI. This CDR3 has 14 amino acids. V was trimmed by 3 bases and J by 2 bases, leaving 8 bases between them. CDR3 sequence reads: CASSPEGGNQPQHF. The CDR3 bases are TGTGCCAGCTCACCCGAAGGGGGCAATCAGCCCCAGCATTTT.